What follows is one T cell receptor (beta chain) and its context. It has no known antigen specificity. Base qualities are not recorded, but no much larger clone differs from it by a single base. This specimen comes from a study of T and B cells in COVID-19 patients (dated by TCRdb to 2020 to 2021). At the level of the whole study: Using TRB and IGH repertoire sequencing of peripheral blood, the study characterized adaptive immunity in COVID-19 patients who had active infection or had recovered. In the active-infection cohort, about 90% of the roughly 20 patients had comorbidities linked to unfavorable COVID-19 outcome. Repertoire analyses used an age-matched reference group of a few dozen healthy donors who were negative for COVID-19 antibodies as the comparison. A recovered cohort was made up of 15 to 19 patients contributing roughly 21 samples, mostly after mild to moderate COVID-19 managed as outpatients. A couple of patients were included in both the recovered and active cohorts because samples were available from active disease and after recovery. A median age of approximately 34 years was recorded in the recovered cohort versus 67 years in the active-infection cohort. As many as 9 follow-up blood samples were collected from each patient, and in some individuals these samples spanned different disease stages. Over 7 million TCR sequences were analysed in a TCR and BCR sequence repository that covered about 40 patients and about 65 time points. In the active-infection cohort, about 60% of the 20 patients were critically ill and required mechanical ventilation or ECMO. What the research found in general, with its limitations: Blood samples obtained from mildly ill patients during symptoms, as well as early samples obtained from severe cases, were available only in scarce numbers. Patients with COVID-19 were reported to show strongly skewed TRBV/TRBJ gene usage. The reported TCR clusters were said to need prospective validation before any clinical use. TRB repertoires were highly clonal in active COVID-19, whereas diversity and richness at recovery rose above healthy donor levels. Specific T cell subsets (CD4+/Treg/CD8+) and sorted SARS-CoV-2-responsive or tetramer+ T cells had not yet been sequenced, and these experiments were ongoing. The recovered cohort had 2,000 to 3,000 exclusive TCR clusters, including under 40 low-pGen clusters. The cohort was considered too small to assess HLA contributions to COVID-19 susceptibility or severity.

Genomic DNA extracted from blood was used in amounts of roughly 220-500 ng for amplification of TRB repertoires. V is shortened by 3 bases, J by 2 bases, and the region joining them spans 11 bases. The germline V gene encodes CDR1 DFQATT and CDR2 SNEGSKA (reference sequence). The CDR3 covers 14 residues, taking in both the cysteine and the phenylalanine. The DNA shown is the 42-base CDR3, in frame from base 1. TCRdb lists the instrument as Illumina MiSeq. Multiplex PCR with BIOMED2 TRB-A/B primer pools was used to amplify TRB rearrangements. Illumina-compatible adapters and 7-nucleotide sample barcodes were attached to the amplicons through two consecutive PCRs. All library PCRs used Phusion HS II polymerase. The amplicons were purified from gel with the NucleoSpin Gel and PCR Clean-up kit, measured on Qubit, and combined at 3.5 to 5 nM. The quality of the amplicon pool was checked on an Agilent 2100 Bioanalyzer prior to Illumina next-generation sequencing. The paper's processing steps were these. Annotation of TRB rearrangements was done in MiXCR 3.0.8 with the default MiXCR reference library. Sequences with fewer than 2 reads and non-productive reads were filtered out, and every unique CDR3 nucleotide sequence was treated as a single clone. Clonality, diversity, richness and V-J gene usage were computed in R 3.5.1. GLIPH2 was used for TCR clustering by CDR3 similarity, and generation probabilities were calculated by OLGA. Only GLIPH2 clusters with at least four unique TCR clonotypes present in at least three individuals were retained. TCRdb trimmed public reads at Q25 via fastp, called clones via MiXCR and kept in-frame beta chains. Each entry is one CDR3 protein sequence, shown with its most common DNA and genes. The V and J calls and clone size come from TCRdb's table, not from the authors' own analysis. The sample has around 16,000 distinct CDR3 sequences on record, approximately 26% of them singletons. The ten largest clones add up to about 3.1% of the sample.

The receptor's source is a human donor who had recovered from COVID-19. The rearranged segments are TRBV20-1 and TRBJ2-1, and the D gene may be TRBD2, 6 bases matching. The specimen was blood. The sequenced DNA is TGCAGTGCTAGTAAAGCGGGCCCCTACAATGAGCAGTTCTTC. Its product reads: CSASKAGPYNEQFF.